Included here is one T cell receptor (beta chain) sequence, with context. The antigen is not known. The data are from a study of cytomegalovirus exposure and HLA in healthy donors. General observations from the study: Immune exposure data for these donors was limited to CMV serostatus. Later work associated fewer than 20,000 TCR beta sequences with HLA alleles at 0.05 false discovery rate.

The PCR made use of 60 Vbeta and 13 Jbeta primers. Generated by immunoSEQ multiplex PCR, the TCRdb table keeps only in-frame clones and is missing some. Among over 100,000 clones listed, 74% were seen once. The sequenced sample was PBMCs. The sequence derives from a man between 40 and 49 years old in good health and CMV-seropositive.

Written as DNA, the CDR3 is TGTGCCAGCAGTGACCCGGATCAGCCCCAGCATTTT. Translated, it gives CASSDPDQPQHF. The J gene is TRBJ1-5, the V gene TRBV2; D is unclear. Trimming took 3 bases from V and 5 from J, leaving 5 bases between them. The CDR3 consists of 12 residues. Germline CDR1 is SNHLY and CDR2 is FYNNEI.